This T cell receptor (beta chain) was sequenced during a study of T cells in Graves' hyperthyroidism and ophthalmopathy. Study-wide points: Most clonotypes expanded in thyroid above 0.001 were likewise present in blood. A model of 13 V-J pairs discriminated ophthalmopathy from stable hyperthyroidism.

Not enrolled were patients with uncontrolled infection, other autoimmune disease, pregnancy or lactation. Amplified TCR beta CDR3 regions came from RNA transcripts. The HTBI primer set was used in a first-round RT-PCR of the TCR CDR3. TCRdb reanalysed the multiplex PCR reads using MiXCR and keeps one entry per CDR3 protein. The sample shows approximately 740,000 distinct CDR3 sequences, less than 15% of them seen only once. A word on this clonotype: The antigen is unknown. In this CDR3 the conserved last residue, phenylalanine or tryptophan, is missing, so a read error is likely.

Germline V gives CDR1 DFQATT, CDR2 SNEGSKA (reference sequence). Trimming took 3 bases from V and 0 from J; bases not matched to a gene: 1. The CDR3 runs to 14 residues. This receptor was obtained from a woman younger than 30 with Graves' hyperthyroidism. The sample was blood. V gene TRBV20-1 combines with J gene TRBJ2-1; 8 bases agree with TRBD1. CDR3 coding DNA: TGCAGTGCTAGGACAGGGGCCTCCTACAATGAGCAGTTCCTC. It encodes CSARTGASYNEQFL.